The 27 T cell receptor beta chains given below trace back to one sample, sequenced in a study of blood T cell repertoires in COVID-19. Clones were read by immunoSEQ multiplex PCR, and TCRdb kept only the in-frame ones, dropping some. Among fewer than 250,000 clones, 84% were seen once, and the ten largest hold about 10%. Sequenced: peripheral blood. These receptors were obtained from a woman at least 80 years old with COVID-19, enrolled during active disease.

The rearrangement joins TRBV5-1 to TRBJ1-4, with D perhaps matching TRBD1 (6 bases). Germline assignment: CDR1 SGHRS and CDR2 YFSETQ. The CDR3 loop spans 15 amino acids. Trimming pared 4 bases from V and 8 bases from J, leaving 18 bases between. The chain's CDR3 is CASSRGAGEREKLFF. CDR3 nucleotide sequence: TGCGCCAGCAGCCGGGGGGCAGGGGAAAGGGAAAAACTGTTTTTT.

This chain links TRBV11-2 with TRBJ2-3; 9 positions match TRBD1. Trimming at V came to 5 bases and at J to 7 bases, leaving 4 bases not matched to a gene. The V gene's germline CDR1 is SGHAT and CDR2 FQNNGV. CDR3 length: 13 residues. As DNA, the CDR3 is TGTGCCAGCAGCCGGGACAGGGATAATACGCAGTATTTT. Its protein is CASSRDRDNTQYF.

The V and J genes are TRBV7-2 and TRBJ2-2, with unresolved D. V lost 5 bases to trimming and J lost 6 bases, with 10 bases between them. Germline V lookup: CDR1 SGHTA, CDR2 FQGNSA. This CDR3 has 13 residues. CDR3 residues: CASSPGEPGELFF. CDR3 DNA: TGTGCCAGCAGCCCCGGTGAGCCCGGGGAGCTGTTTTTT.

The chain links TRBV2 to TRBJ2-7, with D tentatively TRBD1 (5 bases). Per the germline V gene, CDR1 is SNHLY and CDR2 is FYNNEI. The CDR3 has 13 residues. The V gene lost 1 base and the J gene lost 6 bases, with 10 bases spanning the gap. CDR3 residues: CASSEGRGGEQYF. CDR3 DNA sequence: TGTGCCAGCAGTGAAGGTAGGGGCGGCGAGCAGTACTTC.

In the case of this clone: Germline is not matched at one junction end, which may reflect a read error. The chain joins TRBV27 to TRBJ1-2; the match to TRBD1 covers 7 bases. The germline gives CDR1 MNHEY, CDR2 SMNVEV (reference sequence). The CDR3 consists of 14 residues. In DNA, the CDR3 is TGTGCCAGCAGTCTATCGACAGGGAACTATGGCTACACCTTC. It specifies CASSLSTGNYGYTF.

This chain links TRBV5-4 with TRBJ1-4; D is unresolved. Trimming left V 3 bases short and J 7 bases short, with 19 bases between. Germline CDR1 and CDR2: SGHNT and YYREEE (reference sequence). There are 16 residues in the CDR3. The DNA of the CDR3 is TGTGCCAGCAGCTCCCGGTCCTCCGCAGGTGGTGAAAAACTGTTTTTT. It codes for CASSSRSSAGGEKLFF.

The rearrangement joins TRBV5-1 to TRBJ1-2, with 7 positions matching TRBD1. This CDR3 has 13 residues. The germline CDR1 and CDR2 sequences are SGHRS and YFSETQ. Germline trimming cut 6 bases from V and 6 bases from J; bases unmatched to any gene: 8. In DNA form, the CDR3 reads TGCGCCAGCAACCTCGACAGGGATAATGGCTACACCTTC. Residues: CASNLDRDNGYTF. The full variable domain, rest sourced from reference TRBV5-1 and TRBJ1-2, is KAGVTQTPRYLIKTRGQQVTLSCSPISGHRSVSWYQQTPGQGLQFLFEYFSETQRNKGNFPGRFSGRQFSNSRSEMNVSTLELGDSALYLCASNLDRDNGYTFGSGTRLTVV.

V gene TRBV18 combines with J gene TRBJ1-1; no clear D. V lost 5 bases to trimming and J lost 0 bases, with 7 bases between them. Looked up from germline, CDR1 is KGHSH and CDR2 is LQKENI. The CDR3 is 13 residues long. The CDR3 sequence is CASSRVLNTEAFF. In DNA form, the CDR3 reads TGTGCCAGCTCAAGAGTTTTGAACACTGAAGCTTTCTTT.

J is TRBJ2-4 and V is TRBV19; 9 bases match TRBD1. V shed 8 bases and J 0 bases; nucleotides not matched to a gene: 11. There are 17 residues in the CDR3. The germline V gene has CDR1 LNHDA and CDR2 SQIVND (reference sequence). The CDR3 sequence: CASGEGQGIIAKNIQYF. The DNA of the CDR3 is TGTGCCAGTGGCGAAGGACAGGGGATTATAGCCAAAAACATTCAGTACTTC.

The chain links TRBV7-2 to TRBJ2-1, with 11 positions matching TRBD2. The CDR3 extends over 15 amino acids. The germline V gene has CDR1 SGHTA and CDR2 FQGNSA. V dropped 5 bases and J dropped 6; count of bases not matched to a gene: 6. The CDR3 DNA sequence: TGTGCCAGCAGCCTCACTAGCGGGGGAATCAATGAGCAGTTCTTC. Protein sequence: CASSLTSGGINEQFF.

The rearrangement uses TRBV10-3 and TRBJ2-7, with D possibly TRBD1 on 6 matching bases. This CDR3 has 13 residues. The germline CDR1 and CDR2 sequences are ENHRY and SYGVKD. Trimming took off 0 bases at V and 3 bases at J, with 6 bases between the two ends. This CDR3 is CAISESGHYEQYF. CDR3 nucleotides: TGTGCCATCAGTGAGTCGGGACACTACGAGCAGTACTTC.

This clone was seen a single time. This rearrangement joins TRBV11-3 to TRBJ1-4; perhaps TRBD1 as D (5 bases). Germline V gene lookup returns CDR1 SGHNT and CDR2 YENEEA. The V and J ends lost 5 bases and 8 bases respectively, with 12 bases between them. The CDR3 contains 13 residues. The CDR3 DNA is TGTGCCAGCAGCCGTGGGGGGAACGAAAAACTGTTTTTT. Protein sequence: CASSRGGNEKLFF.

The V gene is TRBV6-1, the J gene TRBJ1-4; 9 nucleotides align to TRBD1. V dropped 4 bases and J dropped 10; count of bases not matched to a gene: 13. Germline V gives CDR1 MNHNS, CDR2 SASEGT. CDR3 length equals 16 residues. The CDR3 protein is CASSANSGTGIVKLFF. CDR3 coding DNA: TGTGCCAGCAGTGCCAATTCCGGGACAGGGATTGTAAAACTGTTTTTT.

The chain couples TRBV6-1 to TRBJ2-2, with D maybe TRBD2 (5 bases). CDR1 is MNHNS, CDR2 SASEGT, per germline. This CDR3 region has 14 residues. V was shortened by 2 bases and J by 7 bases, with 11 bases between the two germline ends. CDR3 sequence reads: CASSEPGMGGELFF. The CDR3, as DNA: TGTGCCAGCAGTGAACCCGGGATGGGCGGGGAGCTGTTTTTT.

This sequence joins TRBV4-3 and TRBJ2-3; maybe TRBD2 (5 bases). The V end was cut by 3 bases, the J end by 3 bases, with 13 bases between. Germline loops: CDR1 LGHNA, CDR2 YSLEER. The CDR3 runs to 15 residues. The CDR3 reads CASSQRGLVTDTQYF. The CDR3 DNA is TGCGCCAGCAGCCAGAGAGGACTTGTAACAGATACGCAGTATTTT.

This sequence joins TRBV7-9 and TRBJ1-2, with D possibly matching TRBD1 (5 bases). Trimming removed 5 bases at V and 4 bases at J, with 17 bases between. Germline CDR1 SEHNR, CDR2 FQNEAQ (reference sequence). CDR3 length equals 15 residues. CDR3 amino acids: CASSADRLGFYGYTF. CDR3 DNA: TGTGCCAGCAGCGCTGACAGACTAGGCTTCTATGGCTACACCTTC.

This clone was seen more than once but under ten times. J is TRBJ2-7 and V is TRBV24-1, with a possible D match to TRBD2 (6 bases). Per germline, CDR1 KGHDR and CDR2 SFDVKD. The CDR3 is made up of 14 amino acids. V was pared by 7 bases and J by 3 bases, with 15 bases between. This CDR3 reads CATSIRGLHYEQYV. Written as DNA, the CDR3 is TGTGCCACCAGCATACGCGGACTACACTACGAGCAGTACGTC.

The J gene is TRBJ2-3, the V gene TRBV19, with D uncertain. Trimming took 8 bases from V and 10 from J, leaving 16 bases between them. Germline loops: CDR1 LNHDA, CDR2 SQIVND (reference sequence). CDR3 length: 12 residues. The CDR3 here is CASGPLGSSQYF. The CDR3 nucleotides are TGTGCCAGTGGTCCACTGGGCAGCTCGCAGTATTTT.

This chain uses TRBV24-1 with TRBJ1-5; D perhaps matches TRBD1 (5 bases). Between the trimmed V and J ends, which lost 4 bases and 5 bases, there was a span of 14 bases. The CDR3 runs to 15 residues. The germline gives CDR1 KGHDR, CDR2 SFDVKD. The CDR3 DNA follows: TGTGCCACCAGTGACGGGTTGACAGCAGATCAGCCCCAGCATTTT. It translates to CATSDGLTADQPQHF.

The J gene is TRBJ1-2, the V gene TRBV28; D unclear. The germline gives CDR1 MDHEN, CDR2 SYDVKM. CDR3 length equals 15 residues. Trimming pared 0 bases from V and 7 bases from J, leaving 15 bases between. CDR3 bases: TGTGCCAGCAGTTTATGGATAAAGGCAGCAGGTGGCTACACCTTC. It codes for CASSLWIKAAGGYTF.

This rearrangement joins TRBV30 to TRBJ1-2; unclear D gene. Trimming took off 2 bases at V and 8 bases at J, with 12 bases between the two ends. The CDR3 runs 12 residues. The germline V gene has CDR1 GTSNPN and CDR2 SVGIG (reference sequence). The CDR3 sequence is CAWSPPVGGYTF. The CDR3 DNA sequence: TGTGCCTGGAGTCCCCCGGTCGGGGGCTACACCTTC.

V and J are TRBV18 and TRBJ2-3; D ambiguous. The CDR3 is 16 residues long. CDR1 and CDR2 (germline): KGHSH, LQKENI. V dropped 1 base and J dropped 3 bases, with 14 bases sitting between them. The CDR3 sequence is CASSPLPTLRTDTQYF. The CDR3 DNA reads TGTGCCAGCTCACCACTACCGACTCTTAGGACAGATACGCAGTATTTT.

This sequence joins TRBV6-1 and TRBJ1-1; D unclear. The CDR3 extends over 10 amino acids. Between the trimmed V and J ends, which lost 3 bases and 8 bases, there was a span of 4 bases. Germline CDR1 MNHNS, CDR2 SASEGT. The CDR3 spells CASSDIEAFF. The DNA of the CDR3 is TGTGCCAGCAGTGATATAGAAGCTTTCTTT.

This sequence joins TRBV5-6 and TRBJ1-2, with no clear D. The V gene's germline CDR1 is SGHDT and CDR2 YYEEEE. The CDR3 is 12 residues long. Trimming took 0 bases from V and 8 from J, leaving 8 bases between them. CDR3 DNA: TGTGCCAGCAGCTTGGAGGCGGTGGGCTACACCTTC. It codes for CASSLEAVGYTF.

Remarks on this clone: The sample contains more than one DNA sequence encoding this CDR3. The J gene is TRBJ1-1, the V gene TRBV6-5; D is perhaps TRBD1 (6 bases). V lost 5 bases and J 1 base, leaving 8 bases between the germline ends. The germline V gene encodes CDR1 MNHEY and CDR2 SVGAGI. The CDR3 is 13 amino acids. CDR3 amino acids: CASSRTANTEAFF. CDR3 sequence (DNA): TGTGCCAGCAGTCGGACAGCGAACACTGAAGCTTTCTTT.

The chain is built from TRBV19 and TRBJ1-2, with D tentatively TRBD1 (5 bases). CDR1 is LNHDA, CDR2 SQIVND, per germline (reference sequence). Trimming pared 10 bases from V and 4 bases from J, leaving 13 bases between. This CDR3 is built from 12 residues. Here the CDR3 DNA reads TGTGCCACCGAGACAGTCAGCTATGGCTACACCTTC. Translation: CATETVSYGYTF.

The chain joins TRBV7-3 to TRBJ1-1; D gene unclear. Germline CDR1 reads SGHTA; CDR2 reads FQGTGA. The CDR3 spans 13 residues. V was clipped by 2 bases and J by 1 base, with 5 bases between them. CDR3: CASSLEGNTEAFF. The CDR3 DNA is TGTGCCAGCAGCTTAGAGGGGAACACTGAAGCTTTCTTT.